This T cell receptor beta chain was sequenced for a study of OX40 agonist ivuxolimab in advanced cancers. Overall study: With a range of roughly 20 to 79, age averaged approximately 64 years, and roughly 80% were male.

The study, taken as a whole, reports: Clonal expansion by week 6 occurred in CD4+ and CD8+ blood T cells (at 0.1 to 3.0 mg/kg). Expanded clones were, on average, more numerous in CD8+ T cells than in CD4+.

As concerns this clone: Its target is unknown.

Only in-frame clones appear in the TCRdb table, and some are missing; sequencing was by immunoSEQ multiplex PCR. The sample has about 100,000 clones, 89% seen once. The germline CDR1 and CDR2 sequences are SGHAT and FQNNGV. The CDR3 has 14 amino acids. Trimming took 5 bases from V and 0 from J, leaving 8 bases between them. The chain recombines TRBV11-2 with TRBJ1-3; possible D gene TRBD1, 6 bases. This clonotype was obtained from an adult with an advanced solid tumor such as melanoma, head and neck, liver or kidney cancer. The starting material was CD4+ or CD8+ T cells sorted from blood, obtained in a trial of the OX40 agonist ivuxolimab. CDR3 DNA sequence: TGTGCCAGCAGCAGGACAGTCTCTGGAAACACCATATATTTT. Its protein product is CASSRTVSGNTIYF.